This TCR beta chain was recovered during a study of shared clonotypes between healthy human individuals. Notes on the study in general: Blood alone was sampled, and tissue repertoires likely differ. The sharing of 4.5% to 5% of naive CD4 clonotypes was seen across a handful of donors.

The germline V gene has CDR1 MNHNY and CDR2 SVGAGI (reference sequence). This CDR3 comprises 13 residues. The V end was cut by 6 bases, the J end by 1 base, with 9 bases between. As to this clone: Antigen: not known.

Genomic DNA per cell subset filled all wells of several immunoSEQ plates. The protocol was immunoSEQ multiplex PCR, while the TCRdb copy is restricted to in-frame clones and leaves out a portion. The sample has around 2.1 million clones, about 94% seen once; the top ten hold roughly 0.13%. A CD45RA-negative memory subset and a CD45RA+ naive subset were separated from the CD4+ cells. V and J are TRBV6-6 and TRBJ1-1; D is unclear. Sequencing was performed on naive CD4+ T cells sorted from blood. Subset meaning: CD45RA+ positively selected. The origin of this receptor is a man aged 18 to 29 in good health. For the CDR3, the DNA is TGTGCCAGCAGCCTAAACAGGAACACTGAAGCTTTCTTT. It is translated as CASSLNRNTEAFF.